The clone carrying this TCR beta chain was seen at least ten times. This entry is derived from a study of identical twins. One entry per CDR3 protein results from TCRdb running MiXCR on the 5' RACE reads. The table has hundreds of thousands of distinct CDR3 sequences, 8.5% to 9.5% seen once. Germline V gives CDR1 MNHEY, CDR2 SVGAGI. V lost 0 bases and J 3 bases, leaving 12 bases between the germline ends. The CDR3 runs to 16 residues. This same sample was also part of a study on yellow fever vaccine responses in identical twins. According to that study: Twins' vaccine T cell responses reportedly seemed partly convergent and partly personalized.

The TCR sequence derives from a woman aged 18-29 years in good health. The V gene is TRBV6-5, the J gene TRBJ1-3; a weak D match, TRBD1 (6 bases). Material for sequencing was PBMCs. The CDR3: CASSYSTTGRGNTIYF. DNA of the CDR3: TGTGCCAGCAGTTACTCGACTACAGGGCGTGGAAACACCATATATTTT.